What follows are 9 T cell receptor beta chains derived from one specimen sequenced in a study of human thymus T cells. Method: immunoSEQ multiplex PCR; TCRdb's copy keeps in-frame clones and lacks some. The table has tens of thousands of clones, about 94% seen once; the top ten hold 6%. Sequencing was done on a sample of blood. These receptors were taken from a boy in the first two years of life with a congenital heart defect but otherwise immunologically healthy.

A single count supports this clone. This chain links TRBV28 with TRBJ2-7; D perhaps matches TRBD2 (6 bases). The V gene's germline CDR1 is MDHEN and CDR2 SYDVKM. Trimming pared 4 bases from V and 2 bases from J, leaving 9 bases between. This CDR3 is built from 13 residues. The CDR3 bases are TGTGCCAGCAGTTCGGGAGACGCCTACGAGCAGTACTTC. Translating gives CASSSGDAYEQYF.

The chain has TRBV29-1 and TRBJ1-1; D uncertain. The CDR3 is 11 amino acids. V gave up 7 bases and J gave up 5 bases, with 11 bases separating them. The germline gives CDR1 SQVTM, CDR2 ANQGSEA. CDR3 in DNA: TGCAGCGCCACCCAGAGGACTGAAGCTTTCTTT. Its translation is CSATQRTEAFF.

J is TRBJ1-1 and V is TRBV28, with a weak D call TRBD1 (6 bases). With 5 bases removed from V and 8 bases from J, the gap between germline ends came to 18 bases. The length of the CDR3 is 14 residues. Germline CDR1 is MDHEN and CDR2 is SYDVKM. The CDR3 DNA sequence: TGTGCCAGCAGTACTACAGGGTACATCCCAGAAGCTTTCTTT. Translated: CASSTTGYIPEAFF. The full variable domain, completed using reference TRBV28 and TRBJ1-1, is DVKVTQSSRYLVKRTGEKVFLECVQDMDHENMFWYRQDPGLGLRLIYFSYDVKMKEKGDIPEGYSVSREKKERFSLILESASTNQTSMYLCASSTTGYIPEAFFGQGTRLTVV.

The chain combines TRBV9 with TRBJ2-1; TRBD2 matches at 7 bases. Germline V gene data show CDR1 as SGDLS and CDR2 as YYNGEE. CDR3 length: 12 amino acids. The V and J ends lost 4 bases and 10 bases, in that order; junction bases with no gene match: 5. The CDR3 loop is CASSPPAGEQFF. CDR3 nucleotide sequence: TGTGCCAGCAGCCCGCCAGCGGGAGAGCAGTTCTTC.

The chain has TRBV4-3 and TRBJ2-6; D unresolved. Germline V gene data show CDR1 as LGHNA and CDR2 as YSLEER. CDR3 length: 15 amino acids. Deletions cut 5 bases from V and 0 bases from J, with 8 bases between. CDR3 in DNA: TGCGCCAGCAGCGATATAAGCTCTGGGGCCAACGTCCTGACTTTC. Its protein is CASSDISSGANVLTF.

The V gene is TRBV6-6, the J gene TRBJ2-6; either TRBD1 or TRBD2 may supply D (5 bases each). V lost 0 bases to trimming and J lost 2 bases, with 5 bases between them. CDR1 and CDR2 (germline): MNHNY, SVGAGI (reference sequence). This CDR3 is 15 amino acids long. The CDR3: CASSYSGAGANVLTF. CDR3 nucleotides: TGTGCCAGCAGTTACTCGGGGGCTGGGGCCAACGTCCTGACTTTC.

The V gene is TRBV6-5, the J gene TRBJ2-1; 7 bases fit TRBD1. The V segment lost 6 bases and the J segment 8 bases; nucleotides outside the gene matches: 4. The CDR3 length is 12 residues. Germline CDR1 reads MNHEY; CDR2 reads SVGAGI. CDR3 in amino acids: CASRRQGHEQFF. The CDR3 DNA reads as TGTGCCAGCAGACGACAGGGCCATGAGCAGTTCTTC.

The rearrangement joins TRBV13 to TRBJ1-5; D remains unclear. The germline V and J ends were trimmed by 0 bases and 5 bases, with 5 bases remaining between them. Germline V gene sequence: CDR1 PRHDT, CDR2 FYEKMQ (reference sequence). The CDR3 is 13 residues long. The CDR3 sequence: CASSLGTYQPQHF. The CDR3 coding sequence is TGTGCCAGCAGCTTAGGGACCTATCAGCCCCAGCATTTT.

The chain employs TRBV5-1 and TRBJ1-3, with D tentatively TRBD1 (5 bases). V lost 4 bases to trimming and J lost 0 bases, with 8 bases between them. CDR1 and CDR2 from the germline V gene are SGHRS and YFSETQ. The CDR3 is 14 residues long. The CDR3 DNA reads as TGCGCCAGCAGCCGCGACAGCTCTGGAAACACCATATATTTT. Translating it yields CASSRDSSGNTIYF.